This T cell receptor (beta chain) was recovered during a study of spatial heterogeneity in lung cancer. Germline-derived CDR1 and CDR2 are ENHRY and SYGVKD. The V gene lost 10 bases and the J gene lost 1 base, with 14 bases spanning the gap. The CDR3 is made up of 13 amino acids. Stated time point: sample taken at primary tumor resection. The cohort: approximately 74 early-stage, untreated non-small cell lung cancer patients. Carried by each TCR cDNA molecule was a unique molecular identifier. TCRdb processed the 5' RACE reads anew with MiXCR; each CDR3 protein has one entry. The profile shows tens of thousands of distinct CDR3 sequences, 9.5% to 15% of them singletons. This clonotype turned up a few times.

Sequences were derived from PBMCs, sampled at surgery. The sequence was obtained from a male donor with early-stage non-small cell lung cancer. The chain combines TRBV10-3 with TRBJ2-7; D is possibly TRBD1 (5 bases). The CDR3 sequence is CATGNPGSYEQYF. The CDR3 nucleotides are TGTGCCACAGGGAATCCCGGATCCTACGAGCAGTACTTC.